Listed below are T cell receptor beta chains from one sample, sequenced in a study of cytomegalovirus exposure and HLA in healthy donors. The data were produced by immunoSEQ multiplex PCR, yet TCRdb's version contains in-frame clones alone and is incomplete. Its listing shows tens of thousands of clones. Source material: PBMCs. These receptors were obtained from a woman aged 40 to 50 in good health and CMV-seropositive. Both conserved end residues are part of each CDR3. D genes are given only for firm matches.

D gene	J gene	V gene	CDR3 DNA	CDR3 protein
-	TRBJ2-2	TRBV5-1	TGCGCCAGCAGCTTAACAGGGCCCCGCGGGTCCACCGGGGAGCTGTTTTTT	CASSLTGPRGSTGELFF
-	TRBJ2-1	TRBV27	TGTGCCAGCAGTATTGGGGGGGCGCAGGCAAATGGGGAGTTCTTC	CASSIGGAQANGEFF
TRBD2	TRBJ2-3	TRBV30	TGTGCCTGCGACCAAGTTCACGGCGGGAGAGGTGGAGATACGCAGTATTTT	CACDQVHGGRGGDTQYF
TRBD1	TRBJ2-1	TRBV5-6	TGTGCCAGCAGCCCCAGGGGGATGAGCTCCTACAATGAGCAGTTCTTC	CASSPRGMSSYNEQFF
TRBD1	TRBJ2-2	TRBV5-1	TGCGCCAGCAGCAGGGGACAGGTCGCGAACACCGGGGAGCTGTTTTTT	CASSRGQVANTGELFF
-	TRBJ2-7	TRBV15	TGTGCCACCAGCACACGACTAGGCTCCTACGAGCAGTACTTC	CATSTRLGSYEQYF
-	TRBJ2-2	TRBV5-6	TGTGCCAGCAGCCCGAGCGTGAACACCGGGGAGCTGTTTTTT	CASSPSVNTGELFF
-	TRBJ1-4	TRBV9	TGTGCCAGCAGCGTTCCGGGAGGGGAAAAACTGTTTTTT	CASSVPGGEKLFF
-	TRBJ2-7	TRBV7-9	TGTGCCAGCAGCTTAGGTTTTCGGGTATCCTACGAGCAGTACTTC	CASSLGFRVSYEQYF
TRBD1	TRBJ2-5	TRBV5-1	TGCGCCAGCAGCTTGAGTGGACAGGCTGAGACCCAGTACTTC	CASSLSGQAETQYF
-	TRBJ2-5	TRBV30	TGTGCCTGTAACCGACAGGACCGACAAGAGACCCAGTACTTC	CACNRQDRQETQYF
TRBD1	TRBJ1-1	TRBV29-1	TGCAGCGCAAGGACAGGGGTCGTCACTGAAGCTTTCTTT	CSARTGVVTEAFF
-	TRBJ1-5	TRBV7-9	TGTGCCAGCAGCTTAGCAGGGGCGGGAAGCAATCAGCCCCAGCATTTT	CASSLAGAGSNQPQHF
TRBD2	TRBJ2-1	TRBV7-2	TGTGCCAGCAGCTTAGTCGTCCTAGCGGGAGTCGGGAGTGAGCAGTTCTTC	CASSLVVLAGVGSEQFF
-	TRBJ2-5	TRBV29-1	TGCAGCGTTGATCTAGGGGAAGAGACCCAGTACTTC	CSVDLGEETQYF
TRBD2	TRBJ2-5	TRBV7-9	TGTGCCAGCAGCCCCCGGACTAGCGGGAGGGACCAAGAGACCCAGTACTTC	CASSPRTSGRDQETQYF
TRBD2	TRBJ2-3	TRBV30	TGTGCCTGGAGTGTAGGGCTAGCGGGGACCACAGATACGCAGTATTTT	CAWSVGLAGTTDTQYF
-	TRBJ1-3	TRBV5-1	TGCGCCAGCAGCCCGGAACAGCCGGGAAACACCATATATTTT	CASSPEQPGNTIYF
-	TRBJ1-1	TRBV18	TGTGCCAGCTCTCGAGCAACAGGGATTACTGAAGCTTTCTTT	CASSRATGITEAFF
-	TRBJ1-1	TRBV5-5	TGTGCCAGCAGCTATGTCCAGCGCGGCGCTTTCTTT	CASSYVQRGAFF
TRBD2	TRBJ2-3	TRBV13	TGTGCCAGCAGTTCTCGACTAGCGGGAGTTTCGGATACGCAGTATTTT	CASSSRLAGVSDTQYF
TRBD2	TRBJ2-7	TRBV19	TGTGCCAGTAGTATAAGGGCTAGCGGGAGAAGCGAGCAGTACTTC	CASSIRASGRSEQYF